This TCR beta chain was retrieved from a study of T cells in women clearing cervical HPV infection. Study summary: Blood came at first lesion visit for cases, post-clearance for controls. For cases, blood was sampled a median 149 days after lesion detection, interquartile range roughly 80 to 230 days.

Only in-frame clones appear in the TCRdb table, and some are missing; sequencing was by immunoSEQ multiplex PCR. Its listing shows approximately 41,000 clones. With regard to this clone: The DNA ends 3 residues before the CDR3 does, and the rest of the CDR3 is filled in from the germline J gene.

CDR3 size: 11 residues. V was pared by 6 bases and J by 3 bases, with 9 bases between. Per the germline V gene, CDR1 is DFQATT and CDR2 is SNEGSKA (reference sequence). The TCR was taken from a woman between 18 and 69 years old with a cervical HPV16 infection that either progressed to CIN3+ or cleared (not recorded which). The V call is TRBV20-1, the J call TRBJ2-7; possibly TRBD1 for D (5 bases). Material: blood buffy coat. Partial CDR3 DNA: TGCAGTGCGAGACAGAACTACGAG. Its translation is CSARQNYE. From start to end, the CDR3 is CSARQNYEQYF.